This T cell receptor beta chain derives from a study of T cells in pancreatic ductal adenocarcinoma. Assay used: immunoSEQ multiplex PCR; TCRdb lists only in-frame clones, some missing. The table lists over 100,000 clones, about 96% of them singletons. Selected pancreatic ductal adenocarcinoma patients had undergone surgery without neoadjuvant therapy. The CDR3 is 14 amino acids. Trimming cost V 5 bases and J 3 bases, with 11 bases left between them. Germline V lookup: CDR1 KGHSH, CDR2 LQKENI. The chain joins TRBV18 to TRBJ1-5; D not resolved. The sequence came from a human donor with pancreatic ductal adenocarcinoma. Sequencing input: PBMCs. Here the CDR3 DNA reads TGTGCCAGCTCATCAGAGGAGGCCAATCAGCCCCAGCATTTT. It encodes CASSSEEANQPQHF.